These 27 T cell receptor beta chains were all obtained from the same sample, sequenced in a study of cytomegalovirus exposure and HLA in healthy donors. Both 60 Vbeta primers and 13 Jbeta primers went into the PCR. Measured with immunoSEQ multiplex PCR; TCRdb has only the in-frame clones, and not every one. Its clone listing holds around 100,000 clones. The sample comprised PBMCs. The receptors stem from a man aged 45-65 years in good health and CMV-seronegative.

The V gene is TRBV5-1, the J gene TRBJ2-6, with TRBD1 matching over 7 bases. The CDR3 has 16 residues. Trimming cost V 0 bases and J 2 bases; bases outside gene matches: 2. CDR1 is SGHRS and CDR2 is YFSETQ in the germline V gene. The CDR3 is CASSLVQGAGANVLTF. The CDR3 bases are TGCGCCAGCAGCTTGGTTCAGGGGGCTGGGGCCAACGTCCTGACTTTC. Supplemented by reference TRBV5-1 and TRBJ2-6, the full variable domain reads KAGVTQTPRYLIKTRGQQVTLSCSPISGHRSVSWYQQTPGQGLQFLFEYFSETQRNKGNFPGRFSGRQFSNSRSEMNVSTLELGDSALYLCASSLVQGAGANVLTFGAGSRLTVL.

The chain is built from TRBV19 and TRBJ1-6, with a tentative D call TRBD1 (5 bases). This CDR3 contains 14 residues. The germline V gene has CDR1 LNHDA and CDR2 SQIVND (reference sequence). The ends were cut back, 5 bases at V and 5 bases at J, with 10 bases in the middle. In DNA, the CDR3 is TGTGCCAGTAGTGCTCAGGGAAATAATTCACCCCTCCACTTT. Residues: CASSAQGNNSPLHF.

The chain combines TRBV7-2 with TRBJ1-2, with 7 bases lining up with TRBD1. Germline V gene data show CDR1 as SGHTA and CDR2 as FQGNSA. The CDR3 loop spans 13 amino acids. The V gene end was trimmed by 5 bases and the J gene end by 4 bases; junction bases not matched to a gene: 4. CDR3 protein: CASSIGTAYGYTF. The DNA for the CDR3 is TGTGCCAGCAGCATCGGGACAGCCTATGGCTACACCTTC.

The chain uses TRBV10-3 and TRBJ2-2; a possible D gene is TRBD1 (5 bases). This CDR3 comprises 15 residues. Trimming took 3 bases from V and 4 from J, leaving 12 bases between them. The V gene's germline CDR1 is ENHRY and CDR2 SYGVKD. CDR3 region: CAISDQGLGTGELFF. The CDR3 nucleotides read TGTGCCATCAGTGACCAGGGCCTTGGCACCGGGGAGCTGTTTTTT.

V is TRBV5-4 and J is TRBJ2-1; 10 bases match TRBD2. From germline, CDR1 is SGHNT and CDR2 YYREEE (reference sequence). This CDR3 region has 15 residues. V was pared by 4 bases and J by 4 bases, with 5 bases of the junction left unmatched. Here the CDR3 DNA reads TGTGCCAGCAGCGAACGGACTAGCGGTTACAATGAGCAGTTCTTC. Encoded protein: CASSERTSGYNEQFF.

The chain uses TRBV30 and TRBJ1-3, with TRBD1 as a possible D gene (5 bases). This CDR3 contains 14 residues. From germline, CDR1 is GTSNPN and CDR2 SVGIG (reference sequence). Trimming removed 3 bases from V and 0 bases from J, with 9 bases in between. CDR3 loop: CAWSRDSSGNTIYF. As DNA, the CDR3 is TGTGCCTGGAGCCGTGACAGCTCTGGAAACACCATATATTTT.

The V call is TRBV4-3, the J call TRBJ2-3; TRBD2 agrees at 7 bases. V was clipped by 0 bases and J by 2 bases; unmatched bases: 5. Germline CDR1 reads LGHNA; CDR2 reads YSLEER. The CDR3 sequence is 16 residues long. The CDR3 loop is CASSQEGGATTDTQYF. The DNA for the CDR3 is TGCGCCAGCAGCCAAGAGGGAGGGGCCACCACAGATACGCAGTATTTT.

The chain is built from TRBV30 and TRBJ1-2, with D unresolved. CDR3 length equals 13 residues. The germline V gene has CDR1 GTSNPN and CDR2 SVGIG (reference sequence). V lost 3 bases and J lost 2, with 10 bases in between. CDR3 in amino acids: CAWSAQKNYGYTF. In nucleotides, the CDR3 is TGTGCCTGGAGCGCACAGAAAAACTATGGCTACACCTTC.

This sequence joins TRBV15 and TRBJ2-7; 9 nucleotides agree with TRBD1. The V gene's germline CDR1 is LNHNV and CDR2 YYDKDF (reference sequence). J gave up 6 bases and V 1 base, and 7 bases lay outside the gene matches. The length of the CDR3 is 15 residues. CDR3 coding DNA: TGTGCCACCAGCAGAGCGGGACAGGGAATTGGCGAGCAGTACTTC. This translates into CATSRAGQGIGEQYF. The full variable domain, completed using reference TRBV15 and TRBJ2-7, is DAMVIQNPRYQVTQFGKPVTLSCSQTLNHNVMYWYQQKSSQAPKLLFHYYDKDFNNEADTPDNFQSRRPNTSFCFLDIRSPGLGDTAMYLCATSRAGQGIGEQYFGPGTRLTVT.

This sequence joins TRBV5-1 and TRBJ2-3, with D possibly matching TRBD1 (5 bases). Germline V gene sequence: CDR1 SGHRS, CDR2 YFSETQ. With 2 bases removed from V and 0 bases from J, the gap between germline ends came to 10 bases. The CDR3 spans 15 residues. In DNA, the CDR3 is TGCGCCAGCAGCTTATGGGGCCCTAGCACAGATACGCAGTATTTT. Translating gives CASSLWGPSTDTQYF.

V and J are TRBV6-5 and TRBJ1-4; the D gene is possibly TRBD1 (5 bases). The germline V and J ends were trimmed by 5 bases and 6 bases, with 10 bases remaining between them. Germline CDR1 MNHEY, CDR2 SVGAGI. The CDR3 is 13 amino acids. The CDR3 protein is CASSPGADEKLFF. In DNA form, the CDR3 reads TGTGCCAGCAGTCCTGGGGCAGATGAAAAACTGTTTTTT.

The CDR3 sequence is CAWSVGGSNNQPQHF. The CDR3 DNA reads TGTGCCTGGAGTGTAGGAGGGTCCAACAATCAGCCCCAGCATTTT. The chain has TRBV30 and TRBJ1-5; D is ambiguous. V was trimmed by 0 bases and J by 3 bases, leaving 12 bases between them. CDR1 is GTSNPN, CDR2 SVGIG, per germline (reference sequence). The CDR3 extends over 15 amino acids.

The V and J genes are TRBV7-6 and TRBJ1-6; the D gene is possibly TRBD1 (5 bases). Germline CDR1 SGHVS, CDR2 FNYEAQ. V lost 0 bases and J 10 bases, leaving 10 bases between the germline ends. This CDR3 comprises 14 residues. CDR3 amino acids: CASSLAGQGSPLHF. Written as DNA, the CDR3 is TGTGCCAGCAGCTTAGCAGGGCAGGGATCACCCCTCCACTTT.

This chain connects TRBV29-1 to TRBJ1-2; 11 bases agree with TRBD1. The CDR3 totals 13 residues. Germline V gene data show CDR1 as SQVTM and CDR2 as ANQGSEA. Trimming took 6 bases from V and 8 from J; bases not matched to a gene: 8. In DNA form, the CDR3 reads TGCAGCGTCGCGGACAGGGGGCTGGGAGGCTACACCTTC. Its translation is CSVADRGLGGYTF.

This chain connects TRBV5-5 to TRBJ1-5, with D possibly matching TRBD1 (6 bases). Trimming left V 5 bases short and J 6 bases short, with 12 bases between. This CDR3 has 13 residues. CDR1 is SGHKS and CDR2 is YYEKEE in the germline V gene (reference sequence). The CDR3 region has the DNA TGTGCCAGCAGTATCGGGGGGCCTCAGCCCCAGCATTTT. Amino acids: CASSIGGPQPQHF.

The genes are TRBV19 and TRBJ1-4; 8 nucleotides align to TRBD1. Unmatched junction bases numbered 5, after V lost 8 bases and J lost 3 bases. This CDR3 has 14 residues. The germline V gene has CDR1 LNHDA and CDR2 SQIVND (reference sequence). CDR3 region: CASQNRGSNEKLFF. The CDR3 DNA sequence: TGTGCCAGTCAGAACAGGGGGTCTAATGAAAAACTGTTTTTT. Full variable domain (remainder filled in from reference TRBV19 and TRBJ1-4): DGGITQSPKYLFRKEGQNVTLSCEQNLNHDAMYWYRQDPGQGLRLIYYSQIVNDFQKGDIAEGYSVSREKKESFPLTVTSAQKNPTAFYLCASQNRGSNEKLFFGSGTQLSVL.

V and J are TRBV11-3 and TRBJ1-2; D call uncertain. The V gene lost 5 bases and the J gene lost 8 bases, with 9 bases spanning the gap. Germline V lookup: CDR1 SGHNT, CDR2 YENEEA. This CDR3 comprises 11 residues. Here the CDR3 DNA reads TGTGCCAGCAGCCCGGGTAAAGGCTACACCTTC. Protein: CASSPGKGYTF.

The V gene is TRBV4-3, the J gene TRBJ1-2; no reliable D call. V was clipped by 0 bases and J by 5 bases, with 10 bases between them. This CDR3 has 14 amino acids. Germline CDR1 and CDR2: LGHNA and YSLEER. The CDR3 DNA is TGCGCCAGCAGCCAAGATACGGGGTATTATGGCTACACCTTC. Translating gives CASSQDTGYYGYTF.

The chain joins TRBV7-6 to TRBJ2-3; 9 bases agree with TRBD1. V was clipped by 1 base and J by 6 bases; unmatched bases: 5. Per germline, CDR1 SGHVS and CDR2 FNYEAQ. The CDR3 totals 15 residues. The CDR3 region has the DNA TGTGCCAGCAGCTTAGTGGGACAGGGTTTGGATACGCAGTATTTT. It codes for CASSLVGQGLDTQYF.

V usage is TRBV6-5 and J usage is TRBJ2-7, with D possibly being TRBD1 (6 bases). CDR3 length: 14 residues. V was trimmed by 4 bases and J by 2 bases, leaving 12 bases between them. CDR1 MNHEY and CDR2 SVGAGI come from the germline V gene. The CDR3 here is CASSSGRGPYEQYF. The CDR3 coding sequence is TGTGCCAGCAGTTCGGGCAGGGGACCCTACGAGCAGTACTTC.

The V gene is TRBV10-3, the J gene TRBJ1-1; D ambiguous. Germline V CDR1 and CDR2: ENHRY, SYGVKD. The CDR3 length is 13 residues. V dropped 3 bases and J dropped 4 bases, with 9 bases sitting between them. The CDR3 region has the DNA TGTGCCATCAGTGATGGCCTTGGCACTGAAGCTTTCTTT. Protein sequence: CAISDGLGTEAFF.

The rearrangement joins TRBV6-1 to TRBJ1-6; the D gene is possibly TRBD1 (5 bases). V shed 4 bases and J shed 12 bases, with 22 bases lying between them. CDR3 length: 16 residues. The germline V gene has CDR1 MNHNS and CDR2 SASEGT. The CDR3 loop reads CASSGQDPNWGGPLHF. CDR3 bases: TGTGCCAGCAGTGGGCAGGACCCTAACTGGGGGGGACCCCTCCACTTT.

V gene TRBV10-3 combines with J gene TRBJ2-7, with D uncertain. Germline V gene lookup returns CDR1 ENHRY and CDR2 SYGVKD. This CDR3 is 16 amino acids long. V was clipped by 0 bases and J by 0 bases, with 12 bases between them. CDR3 DNA: TGTGCCATCAGTGAGTCTCTGGTAAAGAGCTCCTACGAGCAGTACTTC. Amino acid sequence: CAISESLVKSSYEQYF.

The chain combines TRBV5-1 with TRBJ1-4, with 8 bases matching TRBD1. V gave up 4 bases and J gave up 2 bases; unmatched junction bases: 7. Germline lookup yields CDR1 SGHRS and CDR2 YFSETQ. The CDR3 is 16 amino acids. Written as DNA, the CDR3 is TGCGCCAGCAGCAGGGGTGCAGGGGGCACTAATGAAAAACTGTTTTTT. Translating gives CASSRGAGGTNEKLFF. The variable domain in full, with the rest retrieved from reference TRBV5-1 and TRBJ1-4, is KAGVTQTPRYLIKTRGQQVTLSCSPISGHRSVSWYQQTPGQGLQFLFEYFSETQRNKGNFPGRFSGRQFSNSRSEMNVSTLELGDSALYLCASSRGAGGTNEKLFFGSGTQLSVL.

The genes are TRBV7-9 and TRBJ2-5, with TRBD2 as a possible D gene (5 bases). V lost 1 base, J lost 4 bases, and 10 bases lay in between. This CDR3 is 14 amino acids long. CDR1 and CDR2 (germline): SEHNR, FQNEAQ (reference sequence). The CDR3 DNA is TGTGCCAGCAGCTTAGTGGGGAGAGTAGAGACCCAGTACTTC. Protein: CASSLVGRVETQYF. The variable domain in full, completed from reference TRBV7-9 and TRBJ2-5, reads DTGVSQNPRHKITKRGQNVTFRCDPISEHNRLYWYRQTLGQGPEFLTYFQNEAQLEKSRLLSDRFSAERPKGSFSTLEIQRTEQGDSAMYLCASSLVGRVETQYFGPGTRLLVL.

The V gene is TRBV6-5, the J gene TRBJ1-1, with 8 nucleotides matching TRBD1. Losses at the gene ends were 3 bases for V and 1 base for J; bases not matched to a gene: 4. This CDR3 has 15 residues. Germline V CDR1 and CDR2: MNHEY, SVGAGI. The CDR3 DNA reads as TGTGCCAGCAGTTATCCCGGGACAGGGAACACTGAAGCTTTCTTT. Amino acid sequence: CASSYPGTGNTEAFF.

The V call is TRBV5-1, the J call TRBJ2-3; D remains unclear. CDR1 is SGHRS, CDR2 YFSETQ, per germline. V was clipped by 0 bases and J by 1 base, with 6 bases between them. The CDR3 is 14 residues long. CDR3 DNA sequence: TGCGCCAGCAGCTTGGACCTAGGCACAGATACGCAGTATTTT. It specifies CASSLDLGTDTQYF.